This T cell receptor beta chain was sequenced during a study of blood T cell repertoires in COVID-19. In the original analysis: Researchers report that nucleated cell counts were estimated from reference gene primer amplification. Assay used: immunoSEQ multiplex PCR; TCRdb lists only in-frame clones, some missing. Clone size and V and J calls were adopted from that table, with D and trimming inferred from the DNA. The table shows tens of thousands of clones, with about 88% occurring only once. From germline, CDR1 is SGHDT and CDR2 YYEEEE. The V and J ends lost 0 bases and 6 bases, in that order; junction bases with no gene match: 3. The CDR3 consists of 15 residues.

The rearrangement links TRBV5-6 to TRBJ2-2; 9 nucleotides match TRBD1. The specimen was peripheral blood. The sequence derives from a human donor in a cohort sampled during active COVID-19. This CDR3 reads CASSLGDREAGELFF. The CDR3 nucleotides read TGTGCCAGCAGCTTGGGGGACAGGGAAGCCGGGGAGCTGTTTTTT.